This T cell receptor beta chain was profiled in a study of control samples from healthy donors and cancer patients. Method: immunoSEQ multiplex PCR; TCRdb's copy keeps in-frame clones and lacks some. Of around 70,000 clones in the sample, approximately 86% were seen once. Trimming removed 5 bases at V and 2 bases at J, with 9 bases between. There are 13 residues in the CDR3. Germline V gene data show CDR1 as MNHEY and CDR2 as SVGEGT. Material for sequencing was blood. J is TRBJ1-1 and V is TRBV6-2 or TRBV6-3; D is ambiguous. The TCR originated in a man in his sixties in good health. In nucleotides, the CDR3 is TGTGCCAGCAGTCTCCGGGTAAACACTGAAGCTTTCTTT. Translation gives CASSLRVNTEAFF.